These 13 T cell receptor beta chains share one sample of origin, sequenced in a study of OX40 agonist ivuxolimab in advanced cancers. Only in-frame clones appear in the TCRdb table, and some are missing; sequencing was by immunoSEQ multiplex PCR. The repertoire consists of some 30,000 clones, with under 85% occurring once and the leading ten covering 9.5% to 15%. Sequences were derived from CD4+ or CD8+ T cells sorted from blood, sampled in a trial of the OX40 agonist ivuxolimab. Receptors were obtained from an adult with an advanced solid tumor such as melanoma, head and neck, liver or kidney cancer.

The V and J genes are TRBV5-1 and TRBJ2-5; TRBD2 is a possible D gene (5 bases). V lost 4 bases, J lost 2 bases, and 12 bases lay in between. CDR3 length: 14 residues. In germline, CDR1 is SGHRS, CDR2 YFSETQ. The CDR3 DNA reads TGCGCCAGCAGCGGCGGGCACGGGCAAGAGACCCAGTACTTC. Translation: CASSGGHGQETQYF. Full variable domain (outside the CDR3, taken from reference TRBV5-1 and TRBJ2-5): KAGVTQTPRYLIKTRGQQVTLSCSPISGHRSVSWYQQTPGQGLQFLFEYFSETQRNKGNFPGRFSGRQFSNSRSEMNVSTLELGDSALYLCASSGGHGQETQYFGPGTRLLVL.

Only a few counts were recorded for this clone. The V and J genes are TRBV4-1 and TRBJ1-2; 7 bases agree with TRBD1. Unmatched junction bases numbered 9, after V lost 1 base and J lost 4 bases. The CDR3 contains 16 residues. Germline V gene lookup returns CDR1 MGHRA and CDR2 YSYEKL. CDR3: CASSQGGQAKGYGYTF. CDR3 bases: TGCGCCAGCAGCCAAGGCGGACAGGCTAAGGGCTATGGCTACACCTTC.

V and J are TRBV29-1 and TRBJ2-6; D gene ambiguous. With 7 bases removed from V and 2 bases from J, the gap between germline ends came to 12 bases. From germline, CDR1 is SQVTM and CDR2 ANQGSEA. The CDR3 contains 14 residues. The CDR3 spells CSAMKFAGANVLTF. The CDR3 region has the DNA TGCAGCGCCATGAAGTTTGCTGGGGCCAACGTCCTGACTTTC.

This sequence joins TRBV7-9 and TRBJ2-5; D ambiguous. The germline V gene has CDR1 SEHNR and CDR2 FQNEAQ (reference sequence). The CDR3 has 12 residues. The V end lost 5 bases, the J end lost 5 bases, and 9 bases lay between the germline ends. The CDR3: CASSPNRETQYF. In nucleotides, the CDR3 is TGTGCCAGCAGCCCGAACCGGGAGACCCAGTACTTC.

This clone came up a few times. The CDR3 sequence is CASTRLTEAFF. The CDR3 nucleotides read TGTGCCAGCACCAGACTTACTGAAGCTTTCTTT. The chain recombines TRBV6-9 with TRBJ1-1; D remains ambiguous. The CDR3 sequence is 11 residues long. V was cut by 7 bases and J by 5 bases, with 8 bases left in between. Germline V gene sequence: CDR1 MNHGY, CDR2 SVAAGI.

The CDR3 DNA is TGTGCCAGCAGCTTGGGTTGGGGGCAGAACACTGAAGCTTTCTTT. Translation gives CASSLGWGQNTEAFF. The V and J genes are TRBV5-4 and TRBJ1-1, with a tentative D call TRBD1 (6 bases). This CDR3 region has 15 residues. V was cut by 0 bases and J by 1 base, with 10 bases left in between. Germline values: CDR1 SGHNT, CDR2 YYREEE (reference sequence).

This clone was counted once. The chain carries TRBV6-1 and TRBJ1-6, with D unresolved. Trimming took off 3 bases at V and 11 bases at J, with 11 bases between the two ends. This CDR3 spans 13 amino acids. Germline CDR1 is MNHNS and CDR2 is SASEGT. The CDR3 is CASSDWMEPPLHF. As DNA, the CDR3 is TGTGCCAGCAGTGATTGGATGGAGCCACCCCTCCACTTT.

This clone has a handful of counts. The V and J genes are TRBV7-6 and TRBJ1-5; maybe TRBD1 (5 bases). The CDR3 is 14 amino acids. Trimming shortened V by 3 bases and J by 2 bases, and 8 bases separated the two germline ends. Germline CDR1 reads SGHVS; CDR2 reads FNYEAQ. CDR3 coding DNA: TGTGCCAGCAGCTTGGGACGGGGCAATCAGCCCCAGCATTTT. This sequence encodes CASSLGRGNQPQHF.

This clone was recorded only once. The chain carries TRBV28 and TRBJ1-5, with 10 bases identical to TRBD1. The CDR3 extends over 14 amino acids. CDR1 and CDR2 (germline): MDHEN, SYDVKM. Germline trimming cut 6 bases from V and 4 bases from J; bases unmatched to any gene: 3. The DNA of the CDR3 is TGTGCCAGCAGAGGACAGGGGGAGAATCAGCCCCAGCATTTT. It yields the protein CASRGQGENQPQHF.

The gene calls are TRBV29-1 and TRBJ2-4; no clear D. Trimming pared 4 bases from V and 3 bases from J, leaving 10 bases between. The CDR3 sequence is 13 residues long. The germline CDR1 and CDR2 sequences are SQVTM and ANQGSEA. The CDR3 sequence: CSVASDNKNIQYF. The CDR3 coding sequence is TGCAGCGTTGCGAGTGATAACAAAAACATTCAGTACTTC.

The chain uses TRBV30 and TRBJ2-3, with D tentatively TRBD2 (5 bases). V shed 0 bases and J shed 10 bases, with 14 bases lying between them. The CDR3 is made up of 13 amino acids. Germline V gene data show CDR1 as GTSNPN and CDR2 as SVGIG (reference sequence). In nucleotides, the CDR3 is TGTGCCTGGAGTGTTATGGAGAGCGGTGCGCAGTATTTT. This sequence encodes CAWSVMESGAQYF.

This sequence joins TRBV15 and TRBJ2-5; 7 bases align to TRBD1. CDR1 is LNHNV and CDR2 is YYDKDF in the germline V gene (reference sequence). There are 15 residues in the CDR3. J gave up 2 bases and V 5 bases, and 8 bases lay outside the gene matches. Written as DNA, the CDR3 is TGTGCCACCAGCCTTACTTACAGGGGACAAGAGACCCAGTACTTC. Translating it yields CATSLTYRGQETQYF.

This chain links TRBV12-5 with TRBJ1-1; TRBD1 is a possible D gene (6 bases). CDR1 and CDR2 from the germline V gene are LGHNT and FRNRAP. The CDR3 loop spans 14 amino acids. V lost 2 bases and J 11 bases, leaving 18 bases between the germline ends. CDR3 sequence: CASGLSIGRDTAFF. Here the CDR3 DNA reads TGTGCTAGTGGTTTGTCAATTGGCCGGGACACCGCTTTCTTT. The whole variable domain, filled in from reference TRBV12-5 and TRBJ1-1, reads DARVTQTPRHKVTEMGQEVTMRCQPILGHNTVFWYRQTMMQGLELLAYFRNRAPLDDSGMPKDRFSAEMPDATLATLKIQPSEPRDSAVYFCASGLSIGRDTAFFGQGTRLTVV.